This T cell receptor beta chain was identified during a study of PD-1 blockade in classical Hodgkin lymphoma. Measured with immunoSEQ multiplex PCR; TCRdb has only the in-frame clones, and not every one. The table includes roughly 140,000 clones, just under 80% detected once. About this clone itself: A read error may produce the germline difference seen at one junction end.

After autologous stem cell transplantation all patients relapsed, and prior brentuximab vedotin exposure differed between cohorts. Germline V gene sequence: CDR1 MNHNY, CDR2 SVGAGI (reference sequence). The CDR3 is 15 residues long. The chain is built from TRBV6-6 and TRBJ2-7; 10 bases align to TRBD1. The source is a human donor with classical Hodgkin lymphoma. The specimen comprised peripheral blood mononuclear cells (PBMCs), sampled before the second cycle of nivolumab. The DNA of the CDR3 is TGTGCCATCAGTGTTTGGGACAGGGGCCACTACGAGCAGTACTTC. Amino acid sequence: CAISVWDRGHYEQYF.